Shown below are 16 T cell receptor beta chains from a single sample sequenced in a study of shared clonotypes between healthy human individuals. Using immunoSEQ multiplex PCR, the repertoire was profiled, and TCRdb retains in-frame clones only, with some absent. The data hold some 2.1 million clones, with about 95% observed a single time. Selected positively for CCR7 and CD45RO-negative, naive CD8 cells excluded terminally differentiated effector memory CD45RA+ cells. Sequenced input: naive CD8+ T cells sorted from blood. The receptors originated from a man aged 18 to 35 in good health.

The chain carries TRBV5-8 and TRBJ1-5; TRBD1 matches at 9 bases. Germline V gene sequence: CDR1 SGHTS, CDR2 YDEGEE. CDR3 length: 17 amino acids. Trimming took 0 bases from V and 5 from J; bases not matched to a gene: 9. The chain's CDR3 is CASSLDGTGFFDQPQHF. CDR3 sequence (DNA): TGTGCCAGCAGCTTGGATGGGACAGGGTTTTTCGATCAGCCCCAGCATTTT.

CDR3 sequence (DNA): TGTGCCAGCAGTTACCTGGTCGAGGGAGACTACTACGAGCAGTACTTC. This encodes CASSYLVEGDYYEQYF. The rearrangement joins TRBV6-6 to TRBJ2-7; perhaps TRBD2 as D (5 bases). The V gene's germline CDR1 is MNHNY and CDR2 SVGAGI (reference sequence). Trimming removed 2 bases at V and 3 bases at J, with 17 bases between. The length of the CDR3 is 16 residues.

This chain links TRBV7-2 with TRBJ1-3, with D perhaps TRBD1 (5 bases). The CDR3 length is 14 residues. Between the trimmed V and J ends, which lost 1 base and 9 bases, there was a span of 13 bases. Per germline, CDR1 SGHTA and CDR2 FQGNSA. The CDR3 nucleotides read TGTGCCAGCAGCTTAGGGGGCCTCTTAGGCACCATATATTTT. It is translated as CASSLGGLLGTIYF.

This clone was counted once. V is TRBV27 and J is TRBJ2-5, with D perhaps matching TRBD1 (5 bases). V was pared by 3 bases and J by 2 bases, with 10 bases between. Germline CDR1 and CDR2: MNHEY and SMNVEV (reference sequence). The CDR3 spans 14 residues. The CDR3 nucleotides are TGTGCCAGCAGTTTCCAGGGCATACAAGAGACCCAGTACTTC. It specifies CASSFQGIQETQYF.

The chain has TRBV7-9 and TRBJ2-5, with D possibly matching TRBD1 (6 bases). V was pared by 6 bases and J by 5 bases, with 16 bases between. The CDR3 contains 14 residues. Germline lookup yields CDR1 SEHNR and CDR2 FQNEAQ (reference sequence). CDR3 region: CASRDHREGETQYF. The CDR3 nucleotides are TGTGCCAGCAGGGATCACAGGGAAGGGGAGACCCAGTACTTC.

The chain links TRBV7-9 to TRBJ1-6; D possibly corresponds to TRBD1 (5 bases). The V and J ends lost 8 bases and 7 bases respectively, with 12 bases between them. This CDR3 has 13 amino acids. Germline V gene data show CDR1 as SEHNR and CDR2 as FQNEAQ (reference sequence). The CDR3 nucleotides are TGTGCCAGCGGGGACGGGGCCAATTCACCCCTCCACTTT. Protein sequence: CASGDGANSPLHF.

This clone was observed once. This specimen includes other DNA sequences encoding the same CDR3. V and J are TRBV6-5 and TRBJ2-7, with a weak D call TRBD1 (5 bases). Germline values: CDR1 MNHEY, CDR2 SVGAGI. V was clipped by 2 bases and J by 5 bases, with 10 bases between them. The CDR3 sequence is 13 residues long. The CDR3 DNA reads TGTGCCAGCAGTTACGGCCAGGGTGACGAGCAGTACTTC. This translates into CASSYGQGDEQYF.

This clone is a singleton in its sample. The chain recombines TRBV7-6 with TRBJ2-5, with 10 bases fitting TRBD2. CDR1 SGHVS and CDR2 FNYEAQ come from the germline V gene. The CDR3 has 17 residues. V lost 3 bases and J lost 5; bases outside the gene matches: 12. The chain's CDR3 is CASSLGIAGGMAETQYF. CDR3 DNA sequence: TGTGCCAGCAGCTTGGGAATAGCGGGAGGTATGGCGGAGACCCAGTACTTC.

The chain carries TRBV7-9 and TRBJ2-5; possibly TRBD1 or TRBD2 for D (6 bases each). Between the trimmed V and J ends, which lost 5 bases and 5 bases, there was a span of 18 bases. From germline, CDR1 is SEHNR and CDR2 FQNEAQ (reference sequence). The CDR3 spans 15 residues. The CDR3 sequence: CASSQRTEGGETQYF. The DNA for the CDR3 is TGTGCCAGCAGCCAACGAACCGAGGGGGGTGAGACCCAGTACTTC.

V usage is TRBV7-2 and J usage is TRBJ2-7; 7 bases are shared with TRBD2. The CDR3 is 17 residues long. V dropped 3 bases and J dropped 1; count of bases not matched to a gene: 12. Germline V gene data show CDR1 as SGHTA and CDR2 as FQGNSA. In DNA form, the CDR3 reads TGTGCCAGCAGCTTCGGCCACCTAGCGGCCCGGTCCTACGAGCAGTACTTC. Its protein is CASSFGHLAARSYEQYF.

This rearrangement joins TRBV4-2 to TRBJ2-7; 13 bases map to TRBD2. Trimming removed 4 bases from V and 7 bases from J; junction bases left unmatched: 13. CDR3 size: 17 residues. CDR1 is LGHNA, CDR2 YNFKEQ, per germline. The CDR3 loop is CASSPGMRLAGGLEQYF. CDR3 sequence (DNA): TGTGCCAGCAGCCCTGGAATGAGACTAGCGGGGGGTCTGGAGCAGTACTTC.

This clone appeared once. The CDR3 region is CASTGEYTGELFF. The CDR3 DNA reads as TGTGCCAGCACCGGGGAATACACCGGGGAGCTGTTTTTT. The V gene is TRBV6-5, the J gene TRBJ2-2; D is possibly TRBD2 (5 bases). V lost 7 bases and J 3 bases, leaving 9 bases between the germline ends. This CDR3 contains 13 residues. Germline assignment: CDR1 MNHEY and CDR2 SVGAGI.

The V gene is TRBV5-1, the J gene TRBJ2-7, with D hard to call. CDR1 is SGHRS and CDR2 is YFSETQ in the germline V gene. The CDR3 has 15 amino acids. Deletions cut 0 bases from V and 1 base from J, with 11 bases between. CDR3 residues: CASSLDPGFSYEQYF. In DNA form, the CDR3 reads TGCGCCAGCAGCTTGGACCCGGGTTTTTCCTACGAGCAGTACTTC.

The J gene is TRBJ2-7, the V gene TRBV29-1, with 10 bases fitting TRBD1. After removal of 8 bases from V and 4 bases from J, the junction contained 17 bases not matched to a gene. The germline CDR1 and CDR2 sequences are SQVTM and ANQGSEA. The CDR3 runs to 16 residues. The CDR3 region has the DNA TGCAGCTCATCGGCCGGGACAGGGGATTTTGCGTACGAGCAGTACTTC. Its protein is CSSSAGTGDFAYEQYF.

The chain combines TRBV7-2 with TRBJ1-6; 7 bases fit TRBD1. CDR3 length: 15 amino acids. V lost 5 bases to trimming and J lost 6 bases; unmatched junction nucleotides: 7. In germline, CDR1 is SGHTA, CDR2 FQGNSA. In DNA form, the CDR3 reads TGTGCCAGCAGCGACGAGGGGGCTGGTAATTCACCCCTCCACTTT. This translates into CASSDEGAGNSPLHF.

The rearrangement uses TRBV30 and TRBJ1-3; no clear D. The ends were cut back, 0 bases at V and 2 bases at J, with 8 bases in the middle. Looked up from germline, CDR1 is GTSNPN and CDR2 is SVGIG (reference sequence). CDR3 length: 14 residues. Here the CDR3 reads CAWSVYGTGNTIYF. CDR3 DNA: TGTGCCTGGAGTGTCTACGGGACTGGAAACACCATATATTTT.